This TCR beta chain was recovered during a study of shared clonotypes between healthy human individuals. Study-level points and caveats: Larger estimated richness was generally recorded for naive subsets relative to memory subsets. A few donors held about 4.5% of naive CD4 clonotypes in common.

In the sorted-subset replicate PCRs, around 200 ng DNA, roughly 29,000 T cell genomes, was used. Using immunoSEQ multiplex PCR, the repertoire was profiled, and TCRdb retains in-frame clones only, with some absent. The table has over 2 million clones, 80% to 95% seen once. As to this clone: Its antigen remains unknown.

Partitioning of CD4+ cells yielded a CD45RA+ naive subset and a CD45RA-negative memory subset. The CDR3 length is 13 residues. The germline V and J ends were trimmed by 8 bases and 0 bases, with 10 bases remaining between them. In germline, CDR1 is LNHDA, CDR2 SQIVND (reference sequence). The chain recombines TRBV19 with TRBJ1-2, with D hard to call. The specimen sequenced was naive CD4+ T cells from PBMCs. The subset: CD45RA+ positively selected. The clonotype was recovered from a man aged 18 to 30 in good health. Some clones in this sample may be carry-over from other donors' samples. CDR3 region: CASGKGTNYGYTF. The CDR3 coding sequence is TGTGCCAGTGGCAAAGGTACTAACTATGGCTACACCTTC.